A selection of T cell receptor beta chains follows, all from one sample in a study of CD8+ T cells in alopecia areata. The assay was immunoSEQ multiplex PCR, and TCRdb's table has in-frame clones only and misses some. The sample yields approximately 150,000 clones, around 47% seen once. The source material was CD4+ T cells sorted from blood. Source of these receptors: a human donor with alopecia areata. The CDR3 runs from the conserved cysteine through the conserved F or W. Each record gives: D gene, J gene, clone size, V gene, CDR3 protein, CDR3 DNA. A D gene is named only where the DNA matches it firmly. The listing skips clone size in some rows; elsewhere it reads once, few, many or a size class.

d_gene: -
j_gene: TRBJ1-1
abundance: few
v_gene: TRBV29-1
CDR3aa: CSTSSWGNTEAFF
CDR3nt: TGCAGCACATCGTCTTGGGGGAACACTGAAGCTTTCTTT

d_gene: -
j_gene: TRBJ2-3
abundance: few
v_gene: TRBV5-8
CDR3aa: CASSFNYRDTQYF
CDR3nt: TGTGCCAGCAGCTTCAATTACCGAGATACGCAGTATTTT

d_gene: -
j_gene: TRBJ2-4
abundance: -
v_gene: TRBV7-8
CDR3aa: CASSTVNGPGNIQYF
CDR3nt: TGTGCCAGCAGCACTGTAAATGGTCCAGGAAACATTCAGTACTTC

d_gene: -
j_gene: TRBJ1-1
abundance: -
v_gene: TRBV28
CDR3aa: CASIFSRGTEAFF
CDR3nt: TGTGCCAGCATCTTTAGTAGGGGGACTGAAGCTTTCTTT

d_gene: TRBD2
j_gene: TRBJ2-3
abundance: -
v_gene: TRBV29-1
CDR3aa: CSADLAGADTQYF
CDR3nt: TGCAGCGCTGACCTAGCGGGAGCAGATACGCAGTATTTT

d_gene: TRBD1
j_gene: TRBJ1-2
abundance: -
v_gene: TRBV7-8
CDR3aa: CASSPDRDPYGYTF
CDR3nt: TGTGCCAGCAGCCCCGACAGGGACCCCTATGGCTACACCTTC

d_gene: TRBD2
j_gene: TRBJ2-1
abundance: -
v_gene: TRBV4-1
CDR3aa: CASSQTQTSGRFQFF
CDR3nt: TGCGCCAGCAGCCAAACACAGACTAGCGGGAGATTTCAGTTCTTC

d_gene: TRBD2
j_gene: TRBJ2-1
abundance: -
v_gene: TRBV4-2
CDR3aa: CASSQDQAGGQFF
CDR3nt: TGTGCCAGCAGCCAAGATCAGGCGGGAGGGCAGTTCTTC

d_gene: TRBD2
j_gene: TRBJ2-7
abundance: -
v_gene: TRBV29-1
CDR3aa: CSARSGLADYEQYF
CDR3nt: TGCAGCGCCCGGAGTGGGCTAGCGGACTACGAGCAGTACTTC

d_gene: -
j_gene: TRBJ2-7
abundance: -
v_gene: TRBV23-1
CDR3aa: CASSKERTLREQYF
CDR3nt: TGCGCCAGCAGTAAGGAACGGACCCTCAGGGAGCAGTACTTC

d_gene: -
j_gene: TRBJ1-2
abundance: -
v_gene: TRBV29-1
CDR3aa: CSVARPAGDVTF
CDR3nt: TGCAGCGTTGCCCGCCCGGCAGGGGACGTCACCTTC

d_gene: -
j_gene: TRBJ1-1
abundance: few
v_gene: TRBV2
CDR3aa: CASSEDSWEDTEAFF
CDR3nt: TGTGCCAGCAGTGAGGACTCCTGGGAGGACACTGAAGCTTTCTTT

d_gene: -
j_gene: TRBJ2-7
abundance: -
v_gene: TRBV7-6
CDR3aa: CASSLAPTRWGEQYF
CDR3nt: TGTGCCAGCAGCTTAGCCCCGACCCGGTGGGGCGAGCAGTACTTC

d_gene: -
j_gene: TRBJ1-4
abundance: few
v_gene: TRBV30
CDR3aa: CAWSPDTPGEKLFF
CDR3nt: TGTGCCTGGAGCCCGGACACCCCGGGTGAAAAACTGTTTTTT

d_gene: -
j_gene: TRBJ2-1
abundance: -
v_gene: TRBV27
CDR3aa: CASSLSTVFSSSYNEQFF
CDR3nt: TGTGCCAGCAGTTTATCCACAGTGTTTAGTAGCTCCTACAATGAGCAGTTCTTC

d_gene: -
j_gene: TRBJ2-3
abundance: -
v_gene: TRBV5-1
CDR3aa: CASTAGEGTDTQYF
CDR3nt: TGCGCCAGCACGGCGGGCGAAGGCACAGATACGCAGTATTTT

d_gene: -
j_gene: TRBJ2-1
abundance: -
v_gene: TRBV28
CDR3aa: CASSVRRPAYNEQFF
CDR3nt: TGTGCCAGCAGTGTGCGTCGTCCTGCCTACAATGAGCAGTTCTTC

d_gene: TRBD1
j_gene: TRBJ2-7
abundance: -
v_gene: TRBV6-5
CDR3aa: CASSYDRASSYEQYF
CDR3nt: TGTGCCAGCAGTTACGACAGGGCGAGCTCCTACGAGCAGTACTTC

d_gene: TRBD2
j_gene: TRBJ2-1
abundance: -
v_gene: TRBV15
CDR3aa: CATKKRELTYNEQFF
CDR3nt: TGTGCCACCAAGAAGCGGGAGTTAACCTACAATGAGCAGTTCTTC

d_gene: -
j_gene: TRBJ2-2
abundance: -
v_gene: TRBV2
CDR3aa: CASSEARVLFGELFF
CDR3nt: TGTGCCAGCAGTGAAGCTCGGGTTTTGTTCGGGGAGCTGTTTTTT

d_gene: TRBD1
j_gene: TRBJ1-5
abundance: -
v_gene: TRBV28
CDR3aa: CASRGTGDGNQPQHF
CDR3nt: TGTGCCAGCAGGGGGACAGGGGATGGCAATCAGCCCCAGCATTTT

d_gene: -
j_gene: TRBJ2-5
abundance: few
v_gene: TRBV14
CDR3aa: CASSHRVVQETQYF
CDR3nt: TGTGCCAGCAGCCACCGGGTCGTCCAAGAGACCCAGTACTTC

d_gene: TRBD1
j_gene: TRBJ1-2
abundance: medium-sized
v_gene: TRBV19
CDR3aa: CASTIGTGTDYGYTF
CDR3nt: TGTGCCAGTACCATCGGCACCGGGACAGACTATGGCTACACCTTC

d_gene: -
j_gene: TRBJ2-1
abundance: -
v_gene: TRBV29-1
CDR3aa: CSVRRVDEQFF
CDR3nt: TGCAGCGTACGCAGGGTTGATGAGCAGTTCTTC

d_gene: TRBD2
j_gene: TRBJ2-5
abundance: -
v_gene: TRBV5-1
CDR3aa: CASSLDPSGRAAETQYF
CDR3nt: TGCGCCAGCAGCTTGGACCCTAGCGGGAGGGCCGCAGAGACCCAGTACTTC

d_gene: TRBD2
j_gene: TRBJ2-7
abundance: -
v_gene: TRBV15
CDR3aa: CATSSLGTSGRYYEQYF
CDR3nt: TGTGCCACCAGCAGCCTAGGGACTAGCGGGAGGTACTACGAGCAGTACTTC

d_gene: TRBD2
j_gene: TRBJ2-1
abundance: -
v_gene: TRBV5-1
CDR3aa: CASGTSGRVSYNEQFF
CDR3nt: TGCGCCAGCGGGACTAGCGGGAGGGTCTCCTACAATGAGCAGTTCTTC

d_gene: -
j_gene: TRBJ2-3
abundance: few
v_gene: TRBV5-1
CDR3aa: CASSSGPSGDTQYF
CDR3nt: TGCGCCAGCAGCTCCGGCCCTTCGGGAGATACGCAGTATTTT

d_gene: -
j_gene: TRBJ2-7
abundance: -
v_gene: TRBV6-5
CDR3aa: CASRTDKGPYEQYF
CDR3nt: TGTGCCAGCAGGACCGACAAAGGACCCTACGAGCAGTACTTC

d_gene: TRBD1
j_gene: TRBJ2-7
abundance: once
v_gene: TRBV5-1
CDR3aa: CASSRDREQYEQYF
CDR3nt: TGCGCCAGCAGCCGCGACAGGGAGCAGTACGAGCAGTACTTC

d_gene: TRBD1
j_gene: TRBJ2-7
abundance: -
v_gene: TRBV29-1
CDR3aa: CSVGFRDRGYEQYF
CDR3nt: TGCAGCGTTGGATTCCGGGACAGGGGCTACGAGCAGTACTTC

d_gene: -
j_gene: TRBJ1-2
abundance: -
v_gene: TRBV5-6
CDR3aa: CASIQHGRDYGYTF
CDR3nt: TGTGCCAGCATCCAACATGGAAGGGATTATGGCTACACCTTC

d_gene: TRBD2
j_gene: TRBJ2-3
abundance: -
v_gene: TRBV27
CDR3aa: CASRPAGGRGDTQYF
CDR3nt: TGTGCCAGCAGACCCGCTGGCGGGAGAGGAGATACGCAGTATTTT

d_gene: -
j_gene: TRBJ2-2
abundance: few
v_gene: TRBV29-1
CDR3aa: CSVDSDLNTGELFF
CDR3nt: TGCAGCGTTGATAGCGACCTTAACACCGGGGAGCTGTTTTTT

d_gene: TRBD2
j_gene: TRBJ2-7
abundance: few
v_gene: TRBV4-1
CDR3aa: CASSRASGGAYEQYF
CDR3nt: TGCGCCAGCAGCCGGGCTTCGGGGGGAGCTTACGAGCAGTACTTC

d_gene: -
j_gene: TRBJ2-1
abundance: -
v_gene: TRBV30
CDR3aa: CAWSVWRGSSYNEQFF
CDR3nt: TGTGCCTGGAGTGTCTGGCGGGGTAGCTCCTACAATGAGCAGTTCTTC

d_gene: TRBD2
j_gene: TRBJ2-3
abundance: -
v_gene: TRBV29-1
CDR3aa: CSVRLRAGVEGATQYF
CDR3nt: TGCAGCGTTCGACTTCGAGCGGGAGTTGAAGGTGCTACGCAGTATTTT

d_gene: -
j_gene: TRBJ2-6
abundance: once
v_gene: TRBV27
CDR3aa: CASSLGFLDSGANVLTF
CDR3nt: TGTGCCAGCAGTTTAGGGTTCCTAGACTCTGGGGCCAACGTCCTGACTTTC

d_gene: -
j_gene: TRBJ2-6
abundance: -
v_gene: TRBV28
CDR3aa: CASRPRDIYNPTSGANVLTF
CDR3nt: TGTGCCAGCAGACCGCGGGACATTTACAACCCTACCTCTGGGGCCAACGTCCTGACTTTC

d_gene: -
j_gene: TRBJ1-5
abundance: once
v_gene: TRBV6-5
CDR3aa: CASSYSSVGQPQHF
CDR3nt: TGTGCCAGCAGTTACTCGTCAGTGGGCCAGCCCCAGCATTTT

d_gene: -
j_gene: TRBJ1-1
abundance: -
v_gene: TRBV30
CDR3aa: CAWSVRVSNTEAFF
CDR3nt: TGTGCCTGGAGTGTACGAGTATCGAACACTGAAGCTTTCTTT

d_gene: -
j_gene: TRBJ1-1
abundance: few
v_gene: TRBV6-6
CDR3aa: CASSLGVTAVTF
CDR3nt: TGTGCCAGCAGCCTAGGGGTTACAGCCGTCACCTTT

d_gene: -
j_gene: TRBJ2-7
abundance: -
v_gene: TRBV6-5
CDR3aa: CATLPRGAGSYEQYF
CDR3nt: TGTGCCACCCTTCCCCGCGGGGCGGGATCCTACGAGCAGTACTTC

d_gene: TRBD2
j_gene: TRBJ2-1
abundance: -
v_gene: TRBV6-5
CDR3aa: CASSYLASGYNEQFF
CDR3nt: TGTGCCAGCAGTTACTTGGCTAGCGGGTACAATGAGCAGTTCTTC

d_gene: -
j_gene: TRBJ1-1
abundance: -
v_gene: TRBV7-3
CDR3aa: CASSLYDKNTEAFF
CDR3nt: TGTGCCAGCAGCTTATACGACAAGAACACTGAAGCTTTCTTT

d_gene: TRBD1
j_gene: TRBJ1-4
abundance: -
v_gene: TRBV18
CDR3aa: CASSPAGQDNEKLFF
CDR3nt: TGTGCCAGCTCACCGGCGGGACAGGATAATGAAAAACTGTTTTTT

d_gene: -
j_gene: TRBJ2-5
abundance: -
v_gene: TRBV5-6
CDR3aa: CASSSPGEETQYF
CDR3nt: TGTGCCAGCAGCTCCCCTGGTGAAGAGACCCAGTACTTC

d_gene: -
j_gene: TRBJ2-3
abundance: few
v_gene: TRBV29-1
CDR3aa: CMWGMKGTDTQYF
CDR3nt: TGCATGTGGGGAATGAAGGGCACAGATACGCAGTATTTT

d_gene: TRBD1
j_gene: TRBJ1-2
abundance: few
v_gene: TRBV10-3
CDR3aa: CAISDPNRDSDYGYTF
CDR3nt: TGTGCCATCAGTGATCCTAACCGGGACAGCGACTATGGCTACACCTTC

d_gene: TRBD2
j_gene: TRBJ2-2
abundance: -
v_gene: TRBV7-3
CDR3aa: CASSDSGRRGTGELFF
CDR3nt: TGTGCCAGCAGCGATAGCGGGAGGAGAGGCACCGGGGAGCTGTTTTTT

d_gene: -
j_gene: TRBJ2-2
abundance: -
v_gene: TRBV2
CDR3aa: CASSPQNTGELFF
CDR3nt: TGTGCCAGCAGCCCACAGAACACCGGGGAGCTGTTTTTT

d_gene: -
j_gene: TRBJ2-7
abundance: -
v_gene: TRBV11-2
CDR3aa: CASSLGFEQYF
CDR3nt: TGTGCCAGCAGCTTAGGATTCGAGCAGTACTTC

d_gene: -
j_gene: TRBJ1-1
abundance: few
v_gene: TRBV5-1
CDR3aa: CASSPRAGMNTEAFF
CDR3nt: TGCGCCAGCAGCCCCCGGGCGGGGATGAACACTGAAGCTTTCTTT

d_gene: -
j_gene: TRBJ2-5
abundance: -
v_gene: TRBV27
CDR3aa: CASSFHYQETQYF
CDR3nt: TGTGCCAGCAGTTTTCACTACCAAGAGACCCAGTACTTC

d_gene: TRBD1
j_gene: TRBJ1-2
abundance: few
v_gene: TRBV29-1
CDR3aa: CSVEDRQGGGYTF
CDR3nt: TGCAGCGTTGAAGATCGACAGGGGGGTGGCTACACCTTC

d_gene: TRBD2
j_gene: TRBJ2-5
abundance: -
v_gene: TRBV25-1
CDR3aa: CASSEPRGTNQETQYF
CDR3nt: TGTGCCAGCAGTGAACCGCGCGGGACTAACCAAGAGACCCAGTACTTC

d_gene: -
j_gene: TRBJ2-3
abundance: -
v_gene: TRBV5-1
CDR3aa: CASSMTPDTQYF
CDR3nt: TGCGCCAGCAGCATGACCCCAGATACGCAGTATTTT

d_gene: -
j_gene: TRBJ1-1
abundance: -
v_gene: TRBV20-1
CDR3aa: CSARGGHEAFF
CDR3nt: TGCAGTGCTAGGGGCGGGCATGAAGCTTTCTTT

d_gene: -
j_gene: TRBJ1-1
abundance: -
v_gene: TRBV29-1
CDR3aa: CSVGRTVNTEAFF
CDR3nt: TGCAGCGTGGGACGGACTGTGAACACTGAAGCTTTCTTT